This T cell receptor (beta chain) came from a study of CD8+ T cells in alopecia areata. The wider study: Scalp area affected, as a percentage, set the severity score of treated patients.

Extraction of RNA preceded its reverse transcription into cDNA, which served as the sequencing template. TCRdb's table, derived via immunoSEQ multiplex PCR, lists solely in-frame clones and lacks some. Among about 190,000 clones listed, roughly 60% were seen once. Treatment defined: oral pan-JAK inhibitor, 5-10 mg twice daily. Those with alopecia areata gave lesional scalp punch biopsies and peripheral blood. With V trimmed by 6 bases and J by 7 bases, 13 bases remained unmatched. Germline assignment: CDR1 SQVTM and CDR2 ANQGSEA. The length of the CDR3 is 15 residues. General observations from the study: The link between baseline CD8+ expansion and response remains uncertain with one nonresponder. Scalp clonality, along with expanded CD8+ clones among the top 100, was significantly decreased by tofacitinib.

Concerning this clone itself: No antigen is known for it.

The V gene is TRBV29-1, the J gene TRBJ1-2; TRBD1 aligns across 11 bases. The sequencing used CD4+ T cells sorted from blood, collected around week 50, from a patient treated with tofacitinib. This TCR was sampled from a human donor with alopecia areata. The CDR3: CSVEKGQGGLTGYTF. The CDR3 DNA reads as TGCAGCGTCGAGAAGGGACAGGGGGGCTTGACTGGCTACACCTTC.